The 7 T cell receptor beta chains below all came from one sample that was sequenced in a study of post-analysis software for immune sequencing data (dated by TCRdb to about 2015). The library was made by PCR. The reads were generated on an Illumina HiSeq 2500. To reduce PCR and sequencing biases, unique molecular identifiers were incorporated into the TCR beta cDNA libraries. TCRdb redid the processing of the public reads, applying fastp at Q25 and MiXCR, and retained in-frame beta chains. Rows with one shared CDR3 protein collapse into an entry with the most common genes and DNA. The sample contains roughly 160,000 distinct CDR3 sequences, under 40% of them found a single time. In total, the top ten clones hold roughly 28% of the sample. Interpreted using the paper, the time point label stands for: second blood draw from one MS patient after hematopoietic stem cell transplantation. Sequences were derived from blood, sampled after autologous hematopoietic stem cell transplantation. These receptors originate from a girl under 18 with multiple sclerosis. Donor details come from another sample of the same person, matched by shared clones.

Details on this clonotype: The junction departs from germline at one end; a sequencing error may be responsible. This sequence joins TRBV7-2 and TRBJ2-3; D is undetermined. Germline assignment: CDR1 SGHTA and CDR2 FQGNSA. This CDR3 is built from 14 residues. The chain's CDR3 is CVSSRFIFADTQYF. In nucleotides, the CDR3 is TGTGTCAGCAGCCGCTTCATTTTCGCAGATACGCAGTATTTT.

This clonotype was picked up many times. The chain's CDR3 is CASSEGETQYF. The CDR3 DNA reads TGTGCCAGCAGCGAGGGGGAGACCCAGTACTTC. J is TRBJ2-5 and V is TRBV9, with a possible D match to TRBD1 (5 bases). The CDR3 has 11 residues. CDR1 and CDR2 (germline): SGDLS, YYNGEE. V gave up 3 bases and J gave up 5 bases, with 5 bases separating them. The full variable domain, rest sourced from reference TRBV9 and TRBJ2-5, is DSGVTQTPKHLITATGQRVTLRCSPRSGDLSVYWYQQSLDQGLQFLIQYYNGEERAKGNILERFSAQQFPDLHSELNLSSLELGDSALYFCASSEGETQYFGPGTRLLVL.

V gene TRBV20-1 combines with J gene TRBJ2-1; TRBD2 is a possible D gene (6 bases). The CDR3 has 15 amino acids. The V gene lost 3 bases and the J gene lost 1 base, with 13 bases spanning the gap. Per germline, CDR1 DFQATT and CDR2 SNEGSKA (reference sequence). CDR3 DNA sequence: TGCAGTGCTAGTGGGGGACTCGAGTCCTACAATGAGCAGTTCTTC. This sequence encodes CSASGGLESYNEQFF.

In this sample, this clonotype turned up a few times. V usage is TRBV27 and J usage is TRBJ2-5; a possible D gene is TRBD1 (6 bases). Germline assignment: CDR1 MNHEY and CDR2 SMNVEV (reference sequence). The CDR3 is 16 amino acids. The V end was cut by 3 bases, the J end by 2 bases, with 16 bases between. CDR3 in amino acids: CASSFLSTGGQETQYF. As DNA, the CDR3 is TGTGCCAGCAGTTTTCTATCGACAGGCGGTCAAGAGACCCAGTACTTC.

This clonotype has only a few counts. The V call is TRBV29-1, the J call TRBJ2-4; 16 bases align to TRBD2. V shed 1 base, J shed 4 bases, and the junction held 1 base outside the gene matches. There are 16 residues in the CDR3. In germline, CDR1 is SQVTM, CDR2 ANQGSEA. The CDR3, as DNA: TGCAGCGTTGAAGGGGGACTAGCGGGGGGGAAAAACATTCAGTACTTC. This codes for CSVEGGLAGGKNIQYF.

The rearrangement joins TRBV27 to TRBJ1-5; tentatively, D is TRBD1 (5 bases). Germline CDR1 is MNHEY and CDR2 is SMNVEV (reference sequence). CDR3 length: 14 residues. The ends were cut back, 7 bases at V and 0 bases at J, with 10 bases in the middle. DNA of the CDR3: TGTGCCAGCACCCGACAGTATAGCAATCAGCCCCAGCATTTT. As protein: CASTRQYSNQPQHF.

The chain is built from TRBV4-1 and TRBJ2-3; D call uncertain. CDR1 and CDR2 (germline): MGHRA, YSYEKL. V was clipped by 0 bases and J by 2 bases, with 9 bases between them. The CDR3 consists of 15 residues. CDR3 bases: TGCGCCAGCAGCCAAGATGCCCCTCCCACAGATACGCAGTATTTT. It encodes CASSQDAPPTDTQYF.